One and the same sample provided the 16 T cell receptor beta chains below, sequenced in a study of T-cell reconstitution after alpha-beta-depleted transplantation in children. Unique molecular identifiers were built into the TCRbeta library. Each CDR3 protein is one row after TCRdb ran MiXCR on the PCR reads. The repertoire holds some 95,000 distinct CDR3 sequences, with around a quarter as singletons. This specimen was PBMCs, taken before TCRalphabeta/CD19-depleted stem cell transplant. The receptors originated from a boy aged 2 to 10 with acute lymphoblastic leukemia, due to receive a stem cell transplant.

This clonotype was recorded a few times. The chain has TRBV2 and TRBJ2-2, with D unclear. Trimming removed 2 bases at V and 2 bases at J, with 9 bases between. CDR3 length: 15 residues. Germline V gene lookup returns CDR1 SNHLY and CDR2 FYNNEI. The CDR3 nucleotides are TGTGCCAGCAGTGAACAACCCCATAACACCGGGGAGCTGTTTTTT. Encoded protein: CASSEQPHNTGELFF. Full variable domain (rest looked up from reference TRBV2 and TRBJ2-2): EPEVTQTPSHQVTQMGQEVILRCVPISNHLYFYWYRQILGQKVEFLVSFYNNEISEKSEIFDDQFSVERPDGSNFTLKIRSTKLEDSAMYFCASSEQPHNTGELFFGEGSRLTVL.

The V and J genes are TRBV6-5 and TRBJ2-7; D unclear. The J call may be incorrect, as the DNA end agrees better with TRBJ1-2. Germline V gene data show CDR1 as MNHEY and CDR2 as SVGAGI. The CDR3 loop spans 15 amino acids. Here the CDR3 DNA reads TGTGCCAGCAGTTACTTCCGGACGGCTATCTATGGCTACACCTTC. Encoded protein: CASSYFRTAIYGYTF.

The V call is TRBV7-9, the J call TRBJ1-6, with D perhaps matching TRBD1 (5 bases). The CDR3 consists of 17 residues. In germline, CDR1 is SEHNR, CDR2 FQNEAQ (reference sequence). V was cut by 4 bases and J by 4 bases, with 17 bases left in between. The CDR3 here is CASSSNLFAGYNSPLHF. The CDR3 nucleotides read TGTGCCAGCAGCTCCAATCTTTTCGCAGGGTATAATTCACCCCTCCACTTT.

This chain connects TRBV6-5 to TRBJ2-3; possible D gene TRBD2, 6 bases. Germline-derived CDR1 and CDR2 are MNHEY and SVGAGI. Trimming took 7 bases from V and 3 from J, leaving 17 bases between them. There are 15 residues in the CDR3. The CDR3 bases are TGTGCCAGCAATTGGGAGGTAGCGAAGACAGATACGCAGTATTTT. It encodes CASNWEVAKTDTQYF.

The chain has TRBV28 and TRBJ2-3; 9 nucleotides align to TRBD2. This CDR3 has 13 amino acids. Losses at the gene ends were 8 bases for V and 7 bases for J; bases not matched to a gene: 7. The germline CDR1 and CDR2 sequences are MDHEN and SYDVKM. In nucleotides, the CDR3 is TGTGCCAGCGAACCTAGCGGGACCCATACGCAGTATTTT. Translated: CASEPSGTHTQYF.

The rearrangement joins TRBV3-1 to TRBJ2-1; 7 nucleotides align to TRBD2. V shed 8 bases and J 5 bases; nucleotides not matched to a gene: 9. In germline, CDR1 is LGHDT, CDR2 YNNKEL (reference sequence). This CDR3 comprises 14 residues. CDR3 DNA: TGTGCCAGCTCCCACTCAACTAGCGACAATGAGCAGTTCTTC. Amino acids: CASSHSTSDNEQFF.

The DNA for the CDR3 is TGTGCCAGCGCCTGGGGACTAGCGACTGGTGAGCAGTTCTTC. Encoded protein: CASAWGLATGEQFF. The rearrangement joins TRBV12-3 or TRBV12-4 to TRBJ2-1; TRBD2 aligns across 10 bases. The ends lost 8 bases at V and 9 bases at J; junction bases unmatched: 10. The CDR3 sequence is 14 residues long.

The chain carries TRBV7-2 and TRBJ2-6; D is ambiguous. The length of the CDR3 is 15 residues. Germline V gives CDR1 SGHTA, CDR2 FQGNSA. Trimming shortened V by 4 bases and J by 0 bases, and 7 bases separated the two germline ends. CDR3 sequence reads: CASSSTVSGANVLTF. The DNA for the CDR3 is TGTGCCAGCAGCTCTACAGTCTCTGGGGCCAACGTCCTGACTTTC. Supplemented by reference TRBV7-2 and TRBJ2-6, the full variable domain reads GAGVSQSPSNKVTEKGKDVELRCDPISGHTALYWYRQSLGQGLEFLIYFQGNSAPDKSGLPSDRFSAERTGGSVSTLTIQRTQQEDSAVYLCASSSTVSGANVLTFGAGSRLTVL.

This clonotype has a count of ten or more. The DNA for the CDR3 is TGCAGCGTCCTTGACGGCAGCTCTGGAAACACCATATATTTT. As protein: CSVLDGSSGNTIYF. This rearrangement joins TRBV29-1 to TRBJ1-3; D is unclear. The CDR3 has 14 residues. Germline loops: CDR1 SQVTM, CDR2 ANQGSEA. V was cut by 6 bases and J by 0 bases, with 12 bases left in between.

The genes are TRBV6-2 or TRBV6-3 and TRBJ2-3; 14 positions agree with TRBD2. This CDR3 contains 13 residues. CDR1 MNHEY and CDR2 SVGEGT come from the germline V gene. V lost 10 bases and J lost 4; bases outside the gene matches: 1. For the CDR3, the DNA is TGTGCCACGGGACTAGCGGGAGCAGATACGCAGTATTTT. Translation: CATGLAGADTQYF.

The gene calls are TRBV29-1 and TRBJ1-2, with D tentatively TRBD1 (5 bases). From germline, CDR1 is SQVTM and CDR2 ANQGSEA. The CDR3 has 12 amino acids. Trimming removed 1 base at V and 4 bases at J, with 7 bases between. CDR3 residues: CSVEATVYGYTF. The CDR3 coding sequence is TGCAGCGTTGAAGCGACAGTCTATGGCTACACCTTC.

This clonotype was recorded a few times. The V call is TRBV7-6, the J call TRBJ2-7; a weak D match, TRBD2 (6 bases). The germline CDR1 and CDR2 sequences are SGHVS and FNYEAQ. V was clipped by 3 bases and J by 5 bases, with 20 bases between them. The CDR3 totals 16 residues. The CDR3 loop is CASSFMVAEGPDEQYF. CDR3 DNA sequence: TGTGCCAGCAGCTTCATGGTGGCGGAGGGGCCCGACGAGCAGTACTTC.

The V gene is TRBV5-1, the J gene TRBJ2-2; 7 bases map to TRBD1. This CDR3 contains 15 residues. Germline V gene lookup returns CDR1 SGHRS and CDR2 YFSETQ. The V segment lost 3 bases and the J segment 5 bases; nucleotides outside the gene matches: 7. CDR3 DNA: TGCGCCAGCAGCTCCCGGGACAGTTCGACCGGGGAGCTGTTTTTT. This codes for CASSSRDSSTGELFF.

J is TRBJ1-1 and V is TRBV5-1; D not certain. In germline, CDR1 is SGHRS, CDR2 YFSETQ. The CDR3 length is 14 residues. Trimming pared 4 bases from V and 5 bases from J, leaving 15 bases between. CDR3 nucleotide sequence: TGCGCCAGCAGCCTCCGGGAAGGCGGGACTGAAGCTTTCTTT. Its translation: CASSLREGGTEAFF.

The chain couples TRBV12-3 or TRBV12-4 to TRBJ2-7; no clear D gene. Trimming pared 5 bases from V and 3 bases from J, leaving 8 bases between. CDR3 length: 12 amino acids. The CDR3 reads CASSPGNYEQYF. The CDR3 DNA is TGTGCCAGCAGTCCTGGAAACTACGAGCAGTACTTC.

This clonotype has just a few counts. The rearrangement joins TRBV11-1 to TRBJ2-1; 10 bases line up with TRBD2. Germline V gives CDR1 SGHAT, CDR2 FQDESV (reference sequence). This CDR3 spans 21 amino acids. The V gene end was trimmed by 0 bases and the J gene end by 5 bases; junction bases not matched to a gene: 19. The CDR3 spells CASSLAGWGLANFRGNNEQFF. The CDR3, as DNA: TGTGCCAGCAGCTTAGCGGGGTGGGGACTAGCGAATTTCAGGGGGAACAATGAGCAGTTCTTC.